The T cell receptor beta chain under discussion was sequenced for a study of blood T cell repertoires in COVID-19. Germline assignment: CDR1 MRHNA and CDR2 SNTAGT. The CDR3 is made up of 15 amino acids. J was trimmed by 2 bases and V by 4 bases; bases with no gene match: 4. Authors' processing steps: Amplifying reference gene primers gave estimates of nucleated cell counts. Profiled with immunoSEQ multiplex PCR; TCRdb holds only in-frame clones, not every one. That table furnishes V, J and clone size, whereas the DNA furnished D and trimming. The data contain 220,000 or so clones, approximately 90% of them singletons.

The genes are TRBV6-4 and TRBJ2-1; TRBD1 agrees at 8 bases. The clonotype comes from a woman between 50 and 59 years old with COVID-19, enrolled during active disease. Sequenced input: peripheral blood. CDR3 residues: CASSVGDRTYNEQFF. The CDR3 DNA sequence: TGTGCCAGCAGTGTCGGGGACAGGACCTACAATGAGCAGTTCTTC.